This T cell receptor beta chain originates from a study of T cell changes during pregnancy in multiple sclerosis. The CDR3 has 14 amino acids. Trimming removed 5 bases at V and 8 bases at J, with 13 bases between. Germline V gene sequence: CDR1 SGHVS, CDR2 FNYEAQ. TCRdb's table, derived via immunoSEQ multiplex PCR, lists solely in-frame clones and lacks some. This sample has 56,000 or so clones; about 88% occur once, and the top ten carry more than 1.5%. The sample here was peripheral blood, taken after pregnancy. The chain employs TRBV7-6 and TRBJ1-6; D is possibly TRBD1 (5 bases). This TCR was recovered from a female donor with multiple sclerosis, enrolled in a pregnancy study. The CDR3 here is CASSPGREYSPLHF. For the CDR3, the DNA is TGTGCCAGCAGCCCCGGCAGGGAATATTCACCCCTCCACTTT.